Each of the 9 T cell receptor beta chains below was sequenced from the same sample in a study of patients and donors after allogeneic stem cell transplantation. One entry per CDR3 protein, called by TCRdb with MiXCR from the RT-PCR reads. Here the sample spans roughly 230,000 distinct CDR3 sequences, roughly 14% being singletons. Sample: blood, either unsorted or a sorted T cell fraction (not recorded which). Receptors originate from a human donor who was either an allogeneic HSCT recipient or a stem cell or donor lymphocyte infusion donor (not recorded which). It is not recorded whose cells these are; they may come from a transplant donor.

This clonotype was seen repeatedly, ten times or more. V usage is TRBV5-1 and J usage is TRBJ2-2; 9 nucleotides align to TRBD1. Germline values: CDR1 SGHRS, CDR2 YFSETQ. Losses at the gene ends were 4 bases for V and 4 bases for J; bases not matched to a gene: 8. The CDR3 is made up of 16 amino acids. CDR3 in DNA: TGCGCCAGCAGCGGAACGGGACAGGGAGGCACCGGGGAGCTGTTTTTT. Amino acid sequence: CASSGTGQGGTGELFF.

This clonotype has more than one count but fewer than ten. The chain joins TRBV24-1 to TRBJ1-5; 7 bases agree with TRBD1. Per germline, CDR1 KGHDR and CDR2 SFDVKD. This CDR3 is built from 15 residues. V was pared by 4 bases and J by 4 bases, with 6 bases of the junction left unmatched. The CDR3 DNA follows: TGTGCCACCAGTGACACCCGGGACAGTAATCAGCCCCAGCATTTT. This translates into CATSDTRDSNQPQHF.

V is TRBV19 and J is TRBJ2-3, with 10 positions matching TRBD1. This CDR3 contains 15 residues. V lost 3 bases and J lost 4; bases outside the gene matches: 4. Per the germline V gene, CDR1 is LNHDA and CDR2 is SQIVND (reference sequence). In DNA, the CDR3 is TGTGCCAGTAGTATGGGGACAGGGGATGCAGATACGCAGTATTTT. It translates to CASSMGTGDADTQYF. Filled out from reference TRBV19 and TRBJ2-3, the complete variable domain reads DGGITQSPKYLFRKEGQNVTLSCEQNLNHDAMYWYRQDPGQGLRLIYYSQIVNDFQKGDIAEGYSVSREKKESFPLTVTSAQKNPTAFYLCASSMGTGDADTQYFGPGTRLTVL.

The V gene is TRBV5-1, the J gene TRBJ2-3; D unclear. The CDR3 contains 15 residues. Germline V gives CDR1 SGHRS, CDR2 YFSETQ. Trimming took 4 bases from V and 6 from J, leaving 18 bases between them. CDR3 sequence reads: CASSINIPVKDTQYF. DNA of the CDR3: TGCGCCAGCAGCATCAACATACCCGTGAAGGATACGCAGTATTTT. Variable domain in full (rest from reference TRBV5-1 and TRBJ2-3): KAGVTQTPRYLIKTRGQQVTLSCSPISGHRSVSWYQQTPGQGLQFLFEYFSETQRNKGNFPGRFSGRQFSNSRSEMNVSTLELGDSALYLCASSINIPVKDTQYFGPGTRLTVL.

The chain employs TRBV27 and TRBJ2-2; no definite D call. The CDR3 has 16 amino acids. The germline gives CDR1 MNHEY, CDR2 SMNVEV (reference sequence). With 1 base removed from V and 3 bases from J, the gap between germline ends came to 12 bases. The CDR3 bases are TGTGCCAGCAGTTTATTAGTGTGGGCCGACACCGGGGAGCTGTTTTTT. This gives the protein CASSLLVWADTGELFF.

A few counts support this clonotype. The chain combines TRBV29-1 with TRBJ1-5, with 7 positions matching TRBD1. The CDR3 totals 15 residues. With 6 bases clipped from V and 7 bases from J, the junction kept 15 bases outside the gene matches. Germline lookup yields CDR1 SQVTM and CDR2 ANQGSEA. This CDR3 reads CSVVEIGGRGQPQHF. CDR3 DNA: TGCAGCGTCGTGGAGATAGGGGGCAGGGGACAGCCCCAGCATTTT.

This clonotype was picked up many times. The chain links TRBV24-1 to TRBJ2-7; either TRBD1 or TRBD2 may supply D (6 bases each). The length of the CDR3 is 14 residues. V gave up 0 bases and J gave up 6 bases, with 11 bases separating them. CDR1 is KGHDR and CDR2 is SFDVKD in the germline V gene. Here the CDR3 DNA reads TGTGCCACCAGTGATTTGCTCCGGGGGCTCGAGCAGTACTTC. Translating gives CATSDLLRGLEQYF.

The rearrangement links TRBV11-2 to TRBJ2-3; 9 nucleotides match TRBD2. The CDR3 is 15 residues long. Trimming at V came to 6 bases and at J to 8 bases, leaving 12 bases not matched to a gene. Per the germline V gene, CDR1 is SGHAT and CDR2 is FQNNGV. CDR3 sequence: CASSSSGDPGVTQYF. The CDR3, as DNA: TGTGCCAGCAGTTCTAGCGGGGACCCTGGCGTTACGCAGTATTTT.

The V and J genes are TRBV20-1 and TRBJ1-4; D remains ambiguous. Germline CDR1 DFQATT, CDR2 SNEGSKA (reference sequence). Trimming left V 6 bases short and J 7 bases short, with 15 bases between. This CDR3 contains 13 residues. CDR3 DNA: TGCAGTGCCAGCCCACGGCGAGGTGAAAAACTGTTTTTT. Protein: CSASPRRGEKLFF.